One sample yielded the 18 T cell receptor beta chains listed below, sequenced in a study of OX40 agonist ivuxolimab in advanced cancers. Repertoires were generated with immunoSEQ multiplex PCR, while TCRdb's copy carries only in-frame clones and drops some. The repertoire has tens of thousands of clones, approximately 91% of them found once; the top ten carry 1.5% to 2%. The sequencing used CD4+ or CD8+ T cells sorted from blood, collected in a trial of the OX40 agonist ivuxolimab. These receptors came from an adult with an advanced solid tumor such as melanoma, head and neck, liver or kidney cancer.

The genes are TRBV6-1 and TRBJ1-2; no definite D call. CDR1 is MNHNS, CDR2 SASEGT, per germline. Trimming took off 3 bases at V and 2 bases at J, with 1 base between the two ends. The CDR3 extends over 11 amino acids. The DNA for the CDR3 is TGTGCCAGCAGTGAGAACTATGGCTACACCTTC. It translates to CASSENYGYTF.

The chain recombines TRBV2 with TRBJ1-4; TRBD1 agrees at 7 bases. Per germline, CDR1 SNHLY and CDR2 FYNNEI. The CDR3 covers 16 residues. V was clipped by 6 bases and J by 0 bases; unmatched bases: 7. CDR3 in DNA: TGTGCCAGCAGCCCGACAGGGTTTGCAACTAATGAAAAACTGTTTTTT. It codes for CASSPTGFATNEKLFF. The full variable domain, rest sourced from reference TRBV2 and TRBJ1-4, is EPEVTQTPSHQVTQMGQEVILRCVPISNHLYFYWYRQILGQKVEFLVSFYNNEISEKSEIFDDQFSVERPDGSNFTLKIRSTKLEDSAMYFCASSPTGFATNEKLFFGSGTQLSVL.

The table lists this clone with a count of one. The gene calls are TRBV10-3 and TRBJ2-3; 10 bases are a match to TRBD2. The length of the CDR3 is 14 residues. CDR1 ENHRY and CDR2 SYGVKD come from the germline V gene. With V trimmed by 9 bases and J by 3 bases, 6 bases remained unmatched. This CDR3 reads CAIASGRATDTQYF. The CDR3 DNA reads as TGTGCCATTGCGAGCGGGAGGGCAACAGATACGCAGTATTTT.

The genes are TRBV28 and TRBJ2-5, with TRBD2 identical over 9 bases. J gave up 5 bases and V 5 bases, and 6 bases lay outside the gene matches. The germline V gene encodes CDR1 MDHEN and CDR2 SYDVKM. This CDR3 region has 14 residues. CDR3 nucleotide sequence: TGTGCCAGCAGTAACGCGGGGGGGGTGGAGACCCAGTACTTC. It codes for CASSNAGGVETQYF.

This sequence joins TRBV9 and TRBJ1-4; 7 bases are a match to TRBD1. The J segment lost 3 bases and the V segment lost 0 bases, leaving 8 bases of the junction unmatched. Germline CDR1 reads SGDLS; CDR2 reads YYNGEE. This CDR3 comprises 17 residues. Here the CDR3 DNA reads TGTGCCAGCAGCGTAGGTGTTGGAGGGGGCTCTAATGAAAAACTGTTTTTT. The encoded protein is CASSVGVGGGSNEKLFF.

The chain carries TRBV2 and TRBJ2-7, with TRBD1 matching over 10 bases. After removal of 3 bases from V and 6 bases from J, the junction contained 5 bases not matched to a gene. Germline loops: CDR1 SNHLY, CDR2 FYNNEI. CDR3 length: 14 residues. In DNA form, the CDR3 reads TGTGCCAGCAGTGATGGGACAGGGGTTGCCGAGCAGTACTTC. Translating gives CASSDGTGVAEQYF. Together with reference TRBV2 and TRBJ2-7, the CDR3 gives the full variable domain: EPEVTQTPSHQVTQMGQEVILRCVPISNHLYFYWYRQILGQKVEFLVSFYNNEISEKSEIFDDQFSVERPDGSNFTLKIRSTKLEDSAMYFCASSDGTGVAEQYFGPGTRLTVT.

The V call is TRBV5-8, the J call TRBJ1-3; D remains unclear. Germline V gene sequence: CDR1 SGHTS, CDR2 YDEGEE. Deletions cut 5 bases from V and 0 bases from J, with 12 bases between. The length of the CDR3 is 15 residues. The CDR3 nucleotides are TGTGCCAGCAGTGGAGGGATGAGCTCTGGAAACACCATATATTTT. Encoded protein: CASSGGMSSGNTIYF.

The chain is built from TRBV7-9 and TRBJ2-7; D not resolved. The CDR3 spans 13 residues. Trimming cost V 0 bases and J 3 bases, with 6 bases left between them. Germline V CDR1 and CDR2: SEHNR, FQNEAQ (reference sequence). CDR3 protein: CASSLAGNYEQYF. The CDR3 region has the DNA TGTGCCAGCAGCTTAGCTGGGAACTACGAGCAGTACTTC.

The J gene is TRBJ2-5, the V gene TRBV9, with 10 bases identical to TRBD2. The CDR3 covers 16 residues. V dropped 0 bases and J dropped 5; count of bases not matched to a gene: 7. Germline values: CDR1 SGDLS, CDR2 YYNGEE. CDR3 residues: CASSVEGSGGRETQYF. The CDR3 DNA reads as TGTGCCAGCAGCGTAGAAGGTAGCGGGGGGAGGGAGACCCAGTACTTC.

The gene calls are TRBV27 and TRBJ1-4, with 8 bases lining up with TRBD1. Germline CDR1 reads MNHEY; CDR2 reads SMNVEV (reference sequence). With 5 bases clipped from V and 8 bases from J, the junction kept 4 bases outside the gene matches. This CDR3 contains 13 residues. CDR3: CASSAWTGEKLFF. The CDR3 coding sequence is TGTGCCAGCAGTGCCTGGACAGGGGAAAAACTGTTTTTT.

The chain carries TRBV7-9 and TRBJ2-7; a possible D gene is TRBD2 (6 bases). V was trimmed by 3 bases and J by 7 bases, leaving 10 bases between them. CDR1 is SEHNR, CDR2 FQNEAQ, per germline (reference sequence). The CDR3 sequence is 12 residues long. The CDR3 loop reads CASSLSGSEQYF. As DNA, the CDR3 is TGTGCCAGCAGCTTGTCCGGGAGTGAGCAGTACTTC.

This clone was seen only a few times. The chain employs TRBV30 and TRBJ1-2; D possibly corresponds to TRBD1 (6 bases). With 3 bases removed from V and 4 bases from J, the gap between germline ends came to 12 bases. Germline CDR1 and CDR2: GTSNPN and SVGIG (reference sequence). The CDR3 covers 13 residues. The CDR3 DNA reads TGTGCCTGGAGCGATGGGGGCATCTATGGCTACACCTTC. It translates to CAWSDGGIYGYTF.

CDR3 bases: TGTGCCAGCAGCCCCCGGACAGGGGGTTTAGGCGGCTACACCTTC. Protein sequence: CASSPRTGGLGGYTF. The chain couples TRBV11-2 to TRBJ1-2; 10 nucleotides match TRBD1. CDR1 is SGHAT and CDR2 is FQNNGV in the germline V gene. The CDR3 has 15 amino acids. Trimming cost V 5 bases and J 8 bases; bases outside gene matches: 11. The variable domain in full, completed from reference TRBV11-2 and TRBJ1-2, reads EAGVAQSPRYKIIEKRQSVAFWCNPISGHATLYWYQQILGQGPKLLIQFQNNGVVDDSQLPKDRFSAERLKGVDSTLKIQPAKLEDSAVYLCASSPRTGGLGGYTFGSGTRLTVV.

The chain couples TRBV7-2 to TRBJ2-5; TRBD1 aligns across 7 bases. This CDR3 is 14 amino acids long. Trimming cost V 3 bases and J 1 base; bases outside gene matches: 2. Germline V gene lookup returns CDR1 SGHTA and CDR2 FQGNSA. CDR3 sequence reads: CASSLDRTQETQYF. The CDR3 bases are TGTGCCAGCAGCTTGGACAGGACCCAAGAGACCCAGTACTTC. Full variable domain (remainder filled in from reference TRBV7-2 and TRBJ2-5): GAGVSQSPSNKVTEKGKDVELRCDPISGHTALYWYRQSLGQGLEFLIYFQGNSAPDKSGLPSDRFSAERTGGSVSTLTIQRTQQEDSAVYLCASSLDRTQETQYFGPGTRLLVL.

The chain has TRBV2 and TRBJ1-3; the match to TRBD1 covers 8 bases. Germline CDR1 SNHLY, CDR2 FYNNEI. The CDR3 consists of 14 residues. Losses at the gene ends were 4 bases for V and 4 bases for J; bases not matched to a gene: 3. This chain's CDR3 is CASSGQGSGNTIYF. The CDR3 DNA is TGTGCCAGCAGTGGACAGGGGTCCGGAAACACCATATATTTT.

J is TRBJ1-4 and V is TRBV30; D call uncertain. The length of the CDR3 is 16 residues. V was trimmed by 0 bases and J by 8 bases, leaving 19 bases between them. Germline values: CDR1 GTSNPN, CDR2 SVGIG (reference sequence). Here the CDR3 DNA reads TGTGCCTGGAGTGTCCCCTTAGGGCCCCCCGAGGAAAAACTGTTTTTT. Its protein product is CAWSVPLGPPEEKLFF.

The V gene is TRBV19, the J gene TRBJ1-4; weak D call: TRBD1 (5 bases). Trimming shortened V by 4 bases and J by 14 bases, and 14 bases separated the two germline ends. Germline V gene lookup returns CDR1 LNHDA and CDR2 SQIVND (reference sequence). The CDR3 is 12 amino acids. In nucleotides, the CDR3 is TGTGCCAGTAGTACTCTGGGCCAGGGTCTGTTTTTT. Protein product: CASSTLGQGLFF.

The chain combines TRBV7-2 with TRBJ2-5; 8 positions match TRBD2. CDR1 SGHTA and CDR2 FQGNSA come from the germline V gene. Losses at the gene ends were 5 bases for V and 1 base for J; bases not matched to a gene: 12. The CDR3 spans 17 residues. In DNA, the CDR3 is TGTGCCAGCAGCCCCCGGGGGGAGCGGGGGATCCAAGAGACCCAGTACTTC. Translated: CASSPRGERGIQETQYF.